This T cell receptor beta chain was recovered during a study of T-cell memory formation after mild COVID-19. Study outcomes and limitations: Contracting clones, day 15 to 85, had balanced CD4/CD8, and later expanders favored CD4+. Memory from before infection featured some responding clones, which suggests cross-reactive memory joined. Researchers could not confirm that second-wave clones peaking on day 37 targeted SARS-CoV-2.

This clonotype has only a few counts. Its antigen is still unknown. The authors produced TCR alpha and TCR beta cDNA libraries with sample barcodes and UMIs by 5'RACE using constant-segment primers. A single record per CDR3 protein comes from TCRdb applying MiXCR to the 5' RACE reads. The profile covers 250,000 to 300,000 distinct CDR3 sequences, with roughly 18% appearing a single time and 20% to 25% taken by the ten largest. Looked up from germline, CDR1 is SEHNR and CDR2 is FQNEAQ (reference sequence). The CDR3 consists of 12 residues. V trimming: 1 base; J trimming: 15 bases; junction bases outside the gene matches: 6.

The sequence was collected from a man younger than 30 who had mild COVID-19 (a few samples of this study predate the infection). Cell type and time point are not known. The rearrangement uses TRBV7-9 and TRBJ2-1, with 7 bases fitting TRBD2. Sequencing was carried out using PBMCs or a T cell subset sorted from them (not recorded which). For the CDR3, the DNA is TGTGCCAGCAGCTTAGTCTTAGAGCGGGGGTTCTTC. The encoded protein is CASSLVLERGFF.